What follows are 20 T cell receptor beta chains derived from one specimen sequenced in a study of blood T cell repertoires in COVID-19. Sequencing used immunoSEQ multiplex PCR; TCRdb keeps in-frame clones, though not all of them. The data show around 200,000 clones, around 85% seen once. The sample consisted of peripheral blood. All receptors derive from a man in his forties or fifties with acute or convalescent COVID-19.

The chain has TRBV7-2 and TRBJ1-3; weak D call: TRBD1 (5 bases). The germline V gene encodes CDR1 SGHTA and CDR2 FQGNSA. The CDR3 is 18 amino acids. The V gene lost 1 base and the J gene lost 0 bases, with 16 bases spanning the gap. In DNA, the CDR3 is TGTGCCAGCAGCTTAGAACGAAGAACAGGAGTCTCTGGAAACACCATATATTTT. This sequence encodes CASSLERRTGVSGNTIYF.

This clone has a single count. V is TRBV19 and J is TRBJ1-5, with a possible D match to TRBD1 (5 bases). Germline values: CDR1 LNHDA, CDR2 SQIVND (reference sequence). Trimming took off 3 bases at V and 0 bases at J, with 12 bases between the two ends. The CDR3 is 16 residues long. The CDR3 nucleotides read TGTGCCAGTAGTATGGCCAGGACATATAGCAATCAGCCCCAGCATTTT. Residues: CASSMARTYSNQPQHF.

The genes are TRBV28 and TRBJ2-5, with D possibly TRBD2 on 7 matching bases. The length of the CDR3 is 17 residues. Between the trimmed V and J ends, which lost 7 bases and 9 bases, there was a span of 30 bases. Germline CDR1 reads MDHEN; CDR2 reads SYDVKM. The CDR3 DNA reads TGTGCCAGCAAAGGGGGGGGTCAAACAGGTACCCTTGGGGCCCAGTACTTC. The encoded protein is CASKGGGQTGTLGAQYF.

J is TRBJ2-5 and V is TRBV30; 11 nucleotides match TRBD1. Germline V gives CDR1 GTSNPN, CDR2 SVGIG (reference sequence). The CDR3 extends over 13 amino acids. V lost 3 bases to trimming and J lost 5 bases; unmatched junction nucleotides: 2. The CDR3 DNA reads as TGTGCCTGGAGGGGGACAGGGGGGGAGACCCAGTACTTC. Its protein product is CAWRGTGGETQYF.

V usage is TRBV10-3 and J usage is TRBJ1-1, with 9 bases aligning to TRBD1. The CDR3 extends over 13 amino acids. Trimming at V came to 6 bases and at J to 4 bases, leaving 3 bases not matched to a gene. Germline loops: CDR1 ENHRY, CDR2 SYGVKD. CDR3 DNA sequence: TGTGCCATCAGGGGACAGGGAGGCACTGAAGCTTTCTTT. Amino acids: CAIRGQGGTEAFF.

The V and J genes are TRBV7-2 and TRBJ2-7, with 12 bases lining up with TRBD2. Per the germline V gene, CDR1 is SGHTA and CDR2 is FQGNSA. CDR3 size: 16 residues. The ends lost 5 bases at V and 2 bases at J; junction bases unmatched: 7. The CDR3 coding sequence is TGTGCCAGCAGCCCACGGACTAGCGGGGATACCTACGAGCAGTACTTC. Its translation: CASSPRTSGDTYEQYF.

Only a few counts were recorded for this clone. The chain links TRBV2 to TRBJ1-1; TRBD1 aligns across 7 bases. This CDR3 spans 17 amino acids. Germline V CDR1 and CDR2: SNHLY, FYNNEI. V trimming: 4 bases; J trimming: 2 bases; junction bases outside the gene matches: 13. CDR3 sequence reads: CASSGAYRGSLNTEAFF. As DNA, the CDR3 is TGTGCCAGCAGTGGGGCCTACAGGGGTTCTTTAAACACTGAAGCTTTCTTT.

On this clone itself: Germline and junction disagree at one end, which may indicate a read error. The rearrangement uses TRBV7-7 and TRBJ2-3, with 7 bases lining up with TRBD2. The V gene's germline CDR1 is SSHAT and CDR2 FNYEAQ (reference sequence). CDR3 length equals 16 residues. The CDR3 sequence is CASSLAVGGPEDTQYF. The DNA of the CDR3 is TGTGCTAGCAGCTTAGCGGTGGGAGGGCCTGAAGATACGCAGTATTTT.

The chain employs TRBV19 and TRBJ2-1; 8 nucleotides line up with TRBD2. There are 15 residues in the CDR3. J gave up 10 bases and V 3 bases, and 11 bases lay outside the gene matches. The germline gives CDR1 LNHDA, CDR2 SQIVND (reference sequence). CDR3 amino acids: CASSINGGASREQFF. CDR3 in DNA: TGTGCCAGTAGTATCAACGGGGGGGCATCAAGAGAGCAGTTCTTC.

Worth noting for this clone: The same CDR3 arises from other DNA sequences in this sample as well. The rearrangement uses TRBV12-3 or TRBV12-4 and TRBJ1-2, with 9 bases aligning to TRBD1. CDR3 size: 13 residues. Germline trimming cut 6 bases from V and 5 bases from J; bases unmatched to any gene: 4. The CDR3 sequence is CASSLTGGYGYTF. CDR3 in DNA: TGTGCCAGCAGCCTGACAGGGGGGTATGGCTACACCTTC.

This sequence joins TRBV5-1 and TRBJ2-7; D gene unclear. The V end was cut by 4 bases, the J end by 3 bases, with 11 bases between. Germline V lookup: CDR1 SGHRS, CDR2 YFSETQ. There are 13 residues in the CDR3. CDR3 loop: CASSRGRFYEQYF. CDR3 coding DNA: TGCGCCAGCAGCCGTGGTCGGTTCTACGAGCAGTACTTC.

This chain links TRBV6-2 or TRBV6-3 with TRBJ2-1; 12 bases are shared with TRBD2. Germline CDR1 MNHEY, CDR2 SVGEGT. The trim removed 2 bases at V and 7 bases at J, leaving 6 bases unmatched. CDR3 length equals 16 residues. The DNA of the CDR3 is TGTGCCAGCAGTTACCCCCCGACTAGCGGGAGAAATGAGCAGTTCTTC. Amino acid sequence: CASSYPPTSGRNEQFF.

V usage is TRBV2 and J usage is TRBJ2-5, with D maybe TRBD1 (5 bases). CDR1 is SNHLY and CDR2 is FYNNEI in the germline V gene. Deletions cut 2 bases from V and 2 bases from J, with 15 bases between. The CDR3 runs to 16 residues. CDR3 in amino acids: CASSEFPTGIQETQYF. The CDR3 bases are TGTGCCAGCAGTGAATTTCCCACAGGAATTCAAGAGACCCAGTACTTC. Drawing the rest from reference TRBV2 and TRBJ2-5, the complete variable domain is EPEVTQTPSHQVTQMGQEVILRCVPISNHLYFYWYRQILGQKVEFLVSFYNNEISEKSEIFDDQFSVERPDGSNFTLKIRSTKLEDSAMYFCASSEFPTGIQETQYFGPGTRLLVL.

This clone has only one observation. The chain is built from TRBV5-1 and TRBJ2-4; the match to TRBD1 covers 7 bases. The CDR3 consists of 14 residues. With 4 bases clipped from V and 7 bases from J, the junction kept 8 bases outside the gene matches. The germline V gene has CDR1 SGHRS and CDR2 YFSETQ. This CDR3 is CASSAGTEGNIQYF. In DNA form, the CDR3 reads TGCGCCAGCAGCGCTGGGACAGAGGGGAACATTCAGTACTTC. Full variable domain (outside the CDR3, taken from reference TRBV5-1 and TRBJ2-4): KAGVTQTPRYLIKTRGQQVTLSCSPISGHRSVSWYQQTPGQGLQFLFEYFSETQRNKGNFPGRFSGRQFSNSRSEMNVSTLELGDSALYLCASSAGTEGNIQYFGAGTRLSVL.

V usage is TRBV19 and J usage is TRBJ1-5; D is ambiguous. The CDR3 is made up of 14 amino acids. Per germline, CDR1 LNHDA and CDR2 SQIVND (reference sequence). The V gene lost 1 base and the J gene lost 2 bases, with 6 bases spanning the gap. The CDR3 reads CASSIGSGNQPQHF. The CDR3 region has the DNA TGTGCCAGTAGTATAGGGTCAGGCAATCAGCCCCAGCATTTT.

The chain carries TRBV27 and TRBJ1-5; 8 bases match TRBD1. V was pared by 8 bases and J by 0 bases, with 6 bases of the junction left unmatched. Germline CDR1 MNHEY, CDR2 SMNVEV (reference sequence). The CDR3 is 15 residues long. CDR3 residues: CASGPGGYSNQPQHF. The DNA of the CDR3 is TGTGCCAGCGGCCCAGGGGGCTATAGCAATCAGCCCCAGCATTTT.

This sequence joins TRBV2 and TRBJ1-1; TRBD1 is a possible D gene (5 bases). The V end was cut by 5 bases, the J end by 0 bases, with 10 bases between. The CDR3 is 14 amino acids. The germline V gene encodes CDR1 SNHLY and CDR2 FYNNEI. CDR3 protein: CASSSQGMNTEAFF. DNA for the CDR3: TGTGCCAGCAGTTCTCAGGGAATGAACACTGAAGCTTTCTTT.

CDR3 amino acids: CASSKRPGQPNTEAFF. The CDR3 DNA is TGTGCCAGCAGCAAGCGTCCGGGACAGCCGAACACTGAAGCTTTCTTT. The chain joins TRBV21-1 to TRBJ1-1; the table's TRBD1 call for D was not verified on the DNA. TRBV21-1 is termed a pseudogene. The length of the CDR3 is 16 residues.

The rearrangement uses TRBV5-1 and TRBJ2-1; 7 bases align to TRBD1. The length of the CDR3 is 15 residues. With V trimmed by 4 bases and J by 6 bases, 10 bases remained unmatched. The germline V gene encodes CDR1 SGHRS and CDR2 YFSETQ. CDR3 coding DNA: TGCGCCAGCAGCCGAGGGGGCGCCCCCCCCAATGAGCAGTTCTTC. Translated: CASSRGGAPPNEQFF.

J is TRBJ2-1 and V is TRBV7-2, with D unclear. The CDR3 has 13 residues. Trimming took off 3 bases at V and 9 bases at J, with 12 bases between the two ends. CDR1 and CDR2 from the germline V gene are SGHTA and FQGNSA. Here the CDR3 DNA reads TGTGCCAGCAGCTTTGAGCCGCCGGGTGAGCAGTTCTTC. It specifies CASSFEPPGEQFF.